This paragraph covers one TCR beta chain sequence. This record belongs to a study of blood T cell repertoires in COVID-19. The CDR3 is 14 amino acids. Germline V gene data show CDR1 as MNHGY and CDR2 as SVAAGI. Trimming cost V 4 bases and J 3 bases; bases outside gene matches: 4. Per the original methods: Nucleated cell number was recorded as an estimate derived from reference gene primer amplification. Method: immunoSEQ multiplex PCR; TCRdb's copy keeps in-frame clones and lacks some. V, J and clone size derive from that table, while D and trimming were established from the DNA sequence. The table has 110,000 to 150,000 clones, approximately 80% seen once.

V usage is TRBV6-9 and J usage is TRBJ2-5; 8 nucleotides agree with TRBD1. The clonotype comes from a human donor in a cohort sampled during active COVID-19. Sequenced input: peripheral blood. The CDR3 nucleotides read TGTGCCAGCAGTTGGTCGACAGGGGAAGAGACCCAGTACTTC. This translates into CASSWSTGEETQYF.